What follows describes a single T cell receptor beta chain. This clonotype was counted between two and nine times. No antigen is known for it. No base-level quality is on record; no much larger clone is a single base apart. The library came from RACE. TCRdb lists the instrument as NextSeq 500. During library preparation, unique molecular identifiers were attached to individual cDNA molecules so that TCRs could be counted quantitatively and reproducibly. Each blood RNA sample was used to sequence both TCR alpha and TCR beta chains. In the source study's methods: A median of around 100,000 TCRs per sample was observed, with a range of about 20,000 to 690,600. The Decombinator software suite was used to annotate V, J and CDR3 in the TCR reads. For PS versus PT1 abundance plots, all samples were subsampled to the same number of TCRs (28,000). Expanded TCRs were defined as absent before sensitization and observed at least eight times at the 2-week time point. The public reads were quality trimmed at Q25 with fastp and then assembled into clones with MiXCR by TCRdb, keeping productive beta chains. Every CDR3 protein is listed once, alongside the most common genes and DNA of its rows. The V and J calls follow TCRdb's processing rather than the paper's. The table for this sample lists 60,000 to 70,000 distinct CDR3 sequences; roughly 9.7% of them were counted only once. The ten top clones hold around 4.8% of the sample.

This specimen's time point label, interpreted: pre-sensitization, week 0. In the paper's terms, the treatment or condition label means: therapeutic diphenylcyclopropenone sensitization with weekly scalp DPC. At each patch-test visit, blood was drawn before the patch test was applied. Patients were considered eligible if aged 18 to 70, diagnosed with alopecia and deemed suitable for DPC therapy, and patients were excluded if pregnant. Unfractionated whole blood was collected in Tempus Blood RNA tubes, and total RNA was extracted from that blood. This sample is drawn from a study of human T cells and chemical hapten exposure (dated by TCRdb to the early 2020s). At the level of the whole study: For sensitization, 2% DPC in acetone was applied to a roughly 2 cm by roughly 2 cm area of upper inner arm skin. Patch testing was done on the upper back using Finn chambers containing 0.01% DPC, and results were scored after 6 days according to International Contact Dermatitis Research Group standards. This study followed changes in the peripheral blood TCR repertoire in vivo during primary and secondary sensitization of alopecia patients to the hapten diphenylcyclopropenone (DPC). The mostly female patient cohort included alopecia areata with under or over 50% scalp involvement, alopecia totalis and alopecia universalis. The libraries were sequenced as a pool, and the TCR yield per sample differed mostly because of small variations in library volumes within the pool. Throughout the study period of 20 to 30 weeks, patients also received therapeutic DPC doses to the scalp every week. Blood samples were taken from patients before sensitization (week 0) and then at 2, 6 and about 24 weeks after DPC sensitization. Twenty-nine alopecia patients gave blood for TCR sequencing at one to four time points (pre-sensitization, 2, 6 and 24 weeks).

Results and caveats for the whole study, not just this receptor: Compared with pre-sensitization or healthy control sets, expanded TCRs formed significantly more large CDR3 similarity clusters, which is consistent with antigen-driven responses. After repeated subsampling, the strength of the expansion versus patch-test correlation and the threshold at which it became significant changed. Alopecia, a presumed autoimmune disease, was present in all patients, so the immune response of the patients might differ from that of healthy individuals. DPC sensitization did not change how many TCRs were above 1 in 1000 frequency, and no evidence was found of alterations in global repertoire structure. A positive correlation was found between the number of PT1 expanded TCRs and patch test score, with significance reached at thresholds 8, 16 and 32 but not 4.

Inclusive of the bounding cysteine and phenylalanine, the CDR3 is 13 residues long. CDR3 DNA is the only sequence kept; it has 39 bases, read in frame from the first base. As encoded in the germline V gene (reference sequence), CDR1 is GTSNPN while CDR2 is SVGIG. V and J lose 4 bases and 5 bases, and a span of 12 bases separates them. In this chain, TRBV30 is recombined with TRBJ1-5; a tentative D match to TRBD1 spans 6 bases. The sample consisted of whole blood, taken in connection with sensitization to the hapten diphenylcyclopropenone (DPC). This sequence originates from a woman aged 45-65 years with alopecia areata. Some clones in this sample may be carry-over from other donors' samples. The CDR3 has the sequence CAWNREKDQPQHF. The bases are TGTGCCTGGAACAGGGAAAAGGATCAGCCCCAGCATTTT.